What follows are 16 T cell receptor beta chains derived from one specimen sequenced in a study of siplizumab effects on memory and regulatory T cells. Measured with immunoSEQ multiplex PCR; TCRdb has only the in-frame clones, and not every one. The sample lists about 40,000 clones, around 92% occurring once. Source material: naive CD4+ T cells sorted from blood. These receptors all stem from a human donor in good health.

The chain has TRBV7-9 and TRBJ2-7, with D hard to call. Deletions cut 5 bases from V and 4 bases from J, with 9 bases between. Germline V gives CDR1 SEHNR, CDR2 FQNEAQ (reference sequence). There are 12 residues in the CDR3. CDR3 coding DNA: TGTGCCAGCAGCCTCCTGGTATACGAGCAGTACTTC. Its translation is CASSLLVYEQYF.

The chain recombines TRBV2 with TRBJ1-2; TRBD1 agrees at 8 bases. The CDR3 is made up of 12 amino acids. J was trimmed by 7 bases and V by 4 bases; bases with no gene match: 2. Germline V gene data show CDR1 as SNHLY and CDR2 as FYNNEI. CDR3: CASSGDRGGYTF. Written as DNA, the CDR3 is TGTGCCAGCAGTGGAGACAGGGGTGGCTACACCTTC. Based on the CDR3 plus reference TRBV2 and TRBJ1-2, the full variable domain is EPEVTQTPSHQVTQMGQEVILRCVPISNHLYFYWYRQILGQKVEFLVSFYNNEISEKSEIFDDQFSVERPDGSNFTLKIRSTKLEDSAMYFCASSGDRGGYTFGSGTRLTVV.

The chain has TRBV6-5 and TRBJ1-4; TRBD1 might be the D (6 bases). CDR3 length: 15 amino acids. Trimming removed 3 bases from V and 8 bases from J, with 16 bases in between. Germline V CDR1 and CDR2: MNHEY, SVGAGI. The CDR3 protein is CASSYSGGGEEKLFF. The CDR3 nucleotides are TGTGCCAGCAGTTATTCAGGAGGGGGGGAGGAAAAACTGTTTTTT.

This chain joins TRBV6-5 and TRBJ2-7; TRBD1 agrees at 10 bases. V dropped 0 bases and J dropped 2; count of bases not matched to a gene: 1. The CDR3 is 15 residues long. The germline gives CDR1 MNHEY, CDR2 SVGAGI. This CDR3 reads CASSYSGQGTYEQYF. The CDR3 DNA is TGTGCCAGCAGTTACTCGGGACAGGGGACCTACGAGCAGTACTTC.

The gene calls are TRBV5-4 and TRBJ2-5; possibly TRBD2 for D (5 bases). The V end was cut by 2 bases, the J end by 4 bases, with 9 bases between. The CDR3 has 13 amino acids. Germline CDR1 and CDR2: SGHNT and YYREEE (reference sequence). The CDR3 protein is CASSFFAGETQYF. CDR3 bases: TGTGCCAGCAGCTTTTTCGCGGGAGAGACCCAGTACTTC.

This rearrangement joins TRBV11-2 to TRBJ2-7; no definite D call. This CDR3 contains 17 residues. Germline V gives CDR1 SGHAT, CDR2 FQNNGV. Deletions cut 2 bases from V and 0 bases from J, with 17 bases between. CDR3 region: CASSLFSLRRSSYEQYF. DNA of the CDR3: TGTGCCAGCAGCTTATTCTCACTCCGCCGTAGCTCCTACGAGCAGTACTTC.

V is TRBV29-1 and J is TRBJ1-6; D unresolved. Germline CDR1 reads SQVTM; CDR2 reads ANQGSEA. V shed 4 bases and J shed 7 bases, with 11 bases lying between them. CDR3 length: 13 residues. CDR3 nucleotide sequence: TGCAGCGTTGGTGAAGCTGAAAATTCACCCCTCCACTTT. This sequence encodes CSVGEAENSPLHF.

This chain links TRBV4-2 with TRBJ2-2, with unresolved D. Germline lookup yields CDR1 LGHNA and CDR2 YNFKEQ. The length of the CDR3 is 12 residues. V dropped 4 bases and J dropped 6 bases, with 6 bases sitting between them. The chain's CDR3 is CASSPVSGELFF. CDR3 DNA sequence: TGTGCCAGCAGCCCAGTTTCCGGGGAGCTGTTTTTT.

This rearrangement joins TRBV6-4 to TRBJ1-5; D is uncertain. This CDR3 comprises 16 residues. The germline CDR1 and CDR2 sequences are MRHNA and SNTAGT. V was shortened by 7 bases and J by 5 bases, with 21 bases between the two germline ends. The CDR3 region is CASIANRPSIDQPQHF. The CDR3 DNA reads as TGTGCCAGCATCGCGAATCGACCGAGCATCGATCAGCCCCAGCATTTT.

The chain has TRBV5-1 and TRBJ1-4; D not certain. CDR1 and CDR2 from the germline V gene are SGHRS and YFSETQ. Trimming left V 4 bases short and J 0 bases short, with 10 bases between. CDR3 length equals 15 residues. CDR3 region: CASSTSPATNEKLFF. The CDR3 DNA sequence: TGCGCCAGCAGCACCTCCCCGGCAACTAATGAAAAACTGTTTTTT.

V is TRBV5-4 and J is TRBJ2-1; D is possibly TRBD1 or TRBD2 (5 bases each). Germline V lookup: CDR1 SGHNT, CDR2 YYREEE (reference sequence). The CDR3 extends over 15 amino acids. Trimming took 3 bases from V and 4 from J, leaving 14 bases between them. CDR3 amino acids: CASSSPLEGYNEQFF. The CDR3 nucleotides read TGTGCCAGCAGCTCTCCCCTAGAGGGGTACAATGAGCAGTTCTTC.

This chain joins TRBV15 and TRBJ2-4, with D perhaps TRBD2 (5 bases). Trimming cost V 5 bases and J 0 bases, with 17 bases left between them. The germline V gene has CDR1 LNHNV and CDR2 YYDKDF (reference sequence). The CDR3 spans 17 residues. The CDR3 coding sequence is TGTGCCACCAGCCTCCGAGGAGGTCACCTAGCCAAAAACATTCAGTACTTC. Translating it yields CATSLRGGHLAKNIQYF.

The V and J genes are TRBV7-3 and TRBJ1-1; D perhaps matches TRBD1 (5 bases). The CDR3 runs to 15 residues. V was trimmed by 2 bases and J by 3 bases, leaving 13 bases between them. Germline CDR1 and CDR2: SGHTA and FQGTGA. The CDR3 DNA sequence: TGTGCCAGCAGCTTACAGGGTGGTTGGGACACTGAAGCTTTCTTT. Translated, it gives CASSLQGGWDTEAFF.

CDR3 in DNA: TGTGCCAGCTCTAGACAGGACGTTAATTCACCCCTCCACTTT. It is translated as CASSRQDVNSPLHF. The chain links TRBV18 to TRBJ1-6, with D possibly matching TRBD1 (6 bases). The germline V and J ends were trimmed by 6 bases and 6 bases, with 12 bases remaining between them. Germline assignment: CDR1 KGHSH and CDR2 LQKENI. The CDR3 runs 14 residues.

This clone was observed a single time. The V gene is TRBV2, the J gene TRBJ2-3; 12 bases are shared with TRBD2. The CDR3 length is 14 residues. Germline trimming cut 6 bases from V and 3 bases from J; bases unmatched to any gene: 1. CDR1 and CDR2 (germline): SNHLY, FYNNEI. The CDR3 bases are TGTGCCAGCAGGCTAGCGGGAGGGACAGATACGCAGTATTTT. It translates to CASRLAGGTDTQYF.

This chain connects TRBV12-5 to TRBJ2-2, with D unclear. This CDR3 has 15 residues. Germline V gene sequence: CDR1 LGHNT, CDR2 FRNRAP. The ends were cut back, 5 bases at V and 3 bases at J, with 13 bases in the middle. As DNA, the CDR3 is TGTGCTAGTGGTCCCGAGGCCCACTACACCGGGGAGCTGTTTTTT. Protein sequence: CASGPEAHYTGELFF. The full variable domain, completed using reference TRBV12-5 and TRBJ2-2, is DARVTQTPRHKVTEMGQEVTMRCQPILGHNTVFWYRQTMMQGLELLAYFRNRAPLDDSGMPKDRFSAEMPDATLATLKIQPSEPRDSAVYFCASGPEAHYTGELFFGEGSRLTVL.